This T cell receptor beta chain was recorded in a study of long-term antiretroviral therapy in people with HIV. Study-wide results and limits: HIV repertoire CDR3 lengths ranged less widely than those of controls.

Notes on this clone: Its antigen is not known.

With survey level as its setting, the immunoSEQ assay was v3.0. Using immunoSEQ multiplex PCR, the repertoire was profiled, and TCRdb retains in-frame clones only, with some absent. The sample holds tens of thousands of clones, 65% to 90% seen once. The material sequenced was unsorted PBMCs, taken approximately 3.3 years after starting antiretroviral therapy. The clonotype originates from a man aged 18 to 29 with HIV.

This CDR3 is CASGLVLRESGNTIYF. DNA of the CDR3: TGTGCTAGTGGTTTGGTACTCCGAGAGAGTGGAAACACCATATATTTT. The chain couples TRBV12-5 to TRBJ1-3; D is unresolved. There are 16 residues in the CDR3. Germline V lookup: CDR1 LGHNT, CDR2 FRNRAP. Trimming pared 0 bases from V and 3 bases from J, leaving 12 bases between. The entire variable domain, with the rest obtained from reference TRBV12-5 and TRBJ1-3, is as follows: DARVTQTPRHKVTEMGQEVTMRCQPILGHNTVFWYRQTMMQGLELLAYFRNRAPLDDSGMPKDRFSAEMPDATLATLKIQPSEPRDSAVYFCASGLVLRESGNTIYFGEGSWLTVV.